The sequence of this TCR beta chain was determined in a study of patients with pleural tuberculosis. TCRdb reanalysed the reads using MiXCR and keeps one entry per CDR3 protein. The table includes under 55,000 distinct CDR3 sequences, about 7.9% detected once. The CDR3 loop spans 15 amino acids. The germline V gene encodes CDR1 LNHDA and CDR2 SQIVND (reference sequence). With 0 bases removed from V and 11 bases from J, the gap between germline ends came to 17 bases. This clonotype was picked up a small number of times. This sequence was found in a human donor with pleural tuberculosis. V and J are TRBV19 and TRBJ1-5; D is perhaps TRBD1 (5 bases). DNA for the CDR3: TGTGCCAGTAGTATAGATTTGGGACGGTACGGGGCCCAGCATTTT. Its protein is CASSIDLGRYGAQHF.